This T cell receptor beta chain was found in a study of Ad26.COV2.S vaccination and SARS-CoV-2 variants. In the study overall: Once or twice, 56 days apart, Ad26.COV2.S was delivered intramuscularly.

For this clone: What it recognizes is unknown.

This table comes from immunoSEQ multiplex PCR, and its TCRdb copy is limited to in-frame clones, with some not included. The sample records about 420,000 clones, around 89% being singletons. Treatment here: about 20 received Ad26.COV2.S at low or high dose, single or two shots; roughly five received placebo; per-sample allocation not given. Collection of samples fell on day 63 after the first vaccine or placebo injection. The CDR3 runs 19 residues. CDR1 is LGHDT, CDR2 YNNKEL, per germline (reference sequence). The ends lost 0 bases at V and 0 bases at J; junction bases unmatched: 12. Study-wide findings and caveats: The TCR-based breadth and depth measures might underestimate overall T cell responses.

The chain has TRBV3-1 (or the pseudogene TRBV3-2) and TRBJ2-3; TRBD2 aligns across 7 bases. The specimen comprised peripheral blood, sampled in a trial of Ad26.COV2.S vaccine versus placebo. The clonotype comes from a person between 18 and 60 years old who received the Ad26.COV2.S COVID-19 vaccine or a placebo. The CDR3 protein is CASSQDSGGGTPSTDTQYF. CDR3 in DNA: TGTGCCAGCAGCCAAGATTCCGGCGGGGGAACCCCTAGCACAGATACGCAGTATTTT.